This T cell receptor beta chain is drawn from a study of blood T cell repertoires in COVID-19. About the research overall: Acute-phase and convalescent COVID-19 samples originated in the United States, Italy and Spain. T cells, B-cell-depleted T cells, or PBMCs supplied cDNA or gDNA.

TCRdb's copy holds only in-frame clones and misses some; the assay was immunoSEQ multiplex PCR. The sample holds 35,000 to 50,000 clones, about 88% seen once. Germline V gene data show CDR1 as ENHRY and CDR2 as SYGVKD. V shed 6 bases, J shed 3 bases, and the junction held 10 bases outside the gene matches. The CDR3 extends over 15 amino acids. V usage is TRBV10-3 and J usage is TRBJ2-7, with 8 bases aligning to TRBD1. This sequence was found in a woman between 70 and 85 years old in a cohort sampled during active COVID-19. The source material was peripheral blood. CDR3 nucleotide sequence: TGTGCCATCAGCGGAGACCGGGACAGGCACTACGAGCAGTACTTC. Amino acids: CAISGDRDRHYEQYF.